These 14 T cell receptor beta chains originate from one sample sequenced in a study of T cell responses to AZD1222 COVID-19 vaccine. The repertoire was sequenced with immunoSEQ multiplex PCR; TCRdb's copy has only in-frame clones and lacks some. The sample lists around 99,000 clones, around nine tenths seen once, with 4.8% in the top ten. The sample in question was peripheral blood, obtained 28 days after the second AZD1222 dose. These receptor sequences come from an adult who received the AZD1222 COVID-19 vaccine.

This clone occurred a few times. The CDR3 DNA reads TGTGCCAGCAGCCCGAACGCCAGGGATTTTACTCGGAACTATGGCTACACCTTC. Its translation is CASSPNARDFTRNYGYTF. The chain is built from TRBV13 and TRBJ1-2; maybe TRBD1 (5 bases). The CDR3 spans 18 residues. The V gene lost 5 bases and the J gene lost 2 bases, with 24 bases spanning the gap. Germline CDR1 reads PRHDT; CDR2 reads FYEKMQ (reference sequence). The full variable domain, in which reference TRBV13 and TRBJ1-2 provide the parts outside the CDR3, is AAGVIQSPRHLIKEKRETATLKCYPIPRHDTVYWYQQGPGQDPQFLISFYEKMQSDKGSIPDRFSAQQFSDYHSELNMSSLELGDSALYFCASSPNARDFTRNYGYTFGSGTRLTVV.

Only a few counts were recorded for this clone. The chain is built from TRBV7-9 and TRBJ1-2; D not resolved. Germline CDR1 reads SEHNR; CDR2 reads FQNEAQ (reference sequence). This CDR3 comprises 16 residues. V lost 5 bases to trimming and J lost 1 base, with 17 bases between them. The CDR3 loop reads CASSPSGSTLNYGYTF. Written as DNA, the CDR3 is TGTGCCAGCAGCCCCTCCGGCAGCACACTTAACTATGGCTACACCTTC.

The J gene is TRBJ2-2, the V gene TRBV5-1; 8 bases align to TRBD2. CDR1 SGHRS and CDR2 YFSETQ come from the germline V gene. The J segment lost 6 bases and the V segment lost 0 bases, leaving 4 bases of the junction unmatched. The CDR3 has 15 amino acids. Here the CDR3 DNA reads TGCGCCAGCAGCTTGGCGAGCGGGGGACCCGGGGAGCTGTTTTTT. This sequence encodes CASSLASGGPGELFF. The entire variable domain, with the rest obtained from reference TRBV5-1 and TRBJ2-2, is as follows: KAGVTQTPRYLIKTRGQQVTLSCSPISGHRSVSWYQQTPGQGLQFLFEYFSETQRNKGNFPGRFSGRQFSNSRSEMNVSTLELGDSALYLCASSLASGGPGELFFGEGSRLTVL.

CDR3 DNA: TGTGCCAGCAGTACCCAGCTCTCCGGGGAGCTGTTTTTT. Translation: CASSTQLSGELFF. The chain is built from TRBV12-3 or TRBV12-4 and TRBJ2-2; no clear D. V was clipped by 5 bases and J by 6 bases, with 10 bases between them. The CDR3 is made up of 13 amino acids.

The chain employs TRBV13 and TRBJ2-1; possible D gene TRBD2, 6 bases. CDR1 is PRHDT and CDR2 is FYEKMQ in the germline V gene (reference sequence). Trimming cost V 1 base and J 8 bases, with 21 bases left between them. The CDR3 is 17 amino acids. The CDR3 region has the DNA TGTGCCAGCAGCTTAGAAGGGCGGGGCCCCTTCGGCGATGAGCAGTTCTTC. Its protein is CASSLEGRGPFGDEQFF.

The chain is built from TRBV6-4 and TRBJ1-5; D unclear. Trimming left V 5 bases short and J 9 bases short, with 17 bases between. Germline values: CDR1 MRHNA, CDR2 SNTAGT. The CDR3 spans 14 residues. Here the CDR3 DNA reads TGTGCCAGCAGTTTCCCCCCGGGCCTGGGGCCCCAGCATTTT. It is translated as CASSFPPGLGPQHF.

This clone was recorded once. This chain links TRBV9 with TRBJ2-7, with 9 bases lining up with TRBD2. The trim removed 0 bases at V and 4 bases at J, leaving 5 bases unmatched. The CDR3 is 15 amino acids. Germline CDR1 reads SGDLS; CDR2 reads YYNGEE. The CDR3 here is CASSVGLAGTYEQYF. Here the CDR3 DNA reads TGTGCCAGCAGCGTAGGGCTAGCGGGGACATACGAGCAGTACTTC.

The chain has TRBV28 and TRBJ1-4; maybe TRBD1 (5 bases). V lost 5 bases and J 8 bases, leaving 18 bases between the germline ends. Germline CDR1 is MDHEN and CDR2 is SYDVKM. This CDR3 is 15 amino acids long. CDR3: CASSDPGTSGEKLFF. Written as DNA, the CDR3 is TGTGCCAGCAGTGACCCAGGGACGTCTGGCGAAAAACTGTTTTTT.

V usage is TRBV18 and J usage is TRBJ1-1; 7 nucleotides line up with TRBD1. V lost 3 bases to trimming and J lost 3 bases; unmatched junction nucleotides: 4. The CDR3 loop spans 14 amino acids. Per the germline V gene, CDR1 is KGHSH and CDR2 is LQKENI. CDR3 protein: CASSPQGGDTEAFF. The CDR3 coding sequence is TGTGCCAGCTCACCCCAGGGGGGGGACACTGAAGCTTTCTTT.

The gene calls are TRBV5-4 and TRBJ2-7; tentatively, D is TRBD2 (5 bases). Trimming took off 4 bases at V and 0 bases at J, with 14 bases between the two ends. CDR3 size: 15 residues. Germline V CDR1 and CDR2: SGHNT, YYREEE (reference sequence). CDR3 sequence (DNA): TGTGCCAGCAGCCCCCGAGGACTTAGCTCCTACGAGCAGTACTTC. Protein sequence: CASSPRGLSSYEQYF.

V usage is TRBV29-1 and J usage is TRBJ2-7, with TRBD1 matching over 8 bases. The V gene's germline CDR1 is SQVTM and CDR2 ANQGSEA. With 5 bases clipped from V and 2 bases from J, the junction kept 14 bases outside the gene matches. CDR3 length: 16 residues. The CDR3 loop reads CSVQQGVPPWTYEQYF. The CDR3 DNA is TGCAGCGTTCAACAGGGGGTACCTCCCTGGACCTACGAGCAGTACTTC.

The genes are TRBV5-6 and TRBJ2-3; D is unclear. V was pared by 5 bases and J by 0 bases, with 13 bases between. Germline loops: CDR1 SGHDT, CDR2 YYEEEE. The CDR3 contains 15 residues. In DNA form, the CDR3 reads TGTGCCAGCAGTCAAAGACACTCTAGCACAGATACGCAGTATTTT. Translating it yields CASSQRHSSTDTQYF.

The chain joins TRBV19 to TRBJ2-2; 12 nucleotides match TRBD2. Germline trimming cut 8 bases from V and 8 bases from J; bases unmatched to any gene: 6. The CDR3 consists of 14 residues. The V gene's germline CDR1 is LNHDA and CDR2 SQIVND (reference sequence). CDR3 coding DNA: TGTGCCAGTGCAGGACTAGCGGGGTTTGGGGAGCTGTTTTTT. Translating gives CASAGLAGFGELFF.

The chain couples TRBV2 to TRBJ1-2; possibly TRBD1 for D (5 bases). Trimming left V 4 bases short and J 6 bases short, with 12 bases between. CDR1 and CDR2 from the germline V gene are SNHLY and FYNNEI. The CDR3 covers 13 residues. This CDR3 is CASSASKGNGYTF. The CDR3 region has the DNA TGTGCCAGCAGTGCCTCTAAGGGGAATGGCTACACCTTC.